This T cell receptor (beta chain) emerged from a study of patients and donors after allogeneic stem cell transplantation. This clonotype has just a few counts. TCRdb analysed the RT-PCR reads with MiXCR anew, one entry per CDR3 protein. The sample has approximately 430,000 distinct CDR3 sequences, about a sixth seen once. V was trimmed by 0 bases and J by 6 bases, leaving 15 bases between them. This CDR3 comprises 15 residues. Germline CDR1 reads SGDLS; CDR2 reads YYNGEE. This TCR was recovered from a human donor who was either an allogeneic HSCT recipient or a stem cell or donor lymphocyte infusion donor (not recorded which). It is not recorded whose cells these are; they may come from a transplant donor. Source material: blood, either unsorted or a sorted T cell fraction (not recorded which). The chain carries TRBV9 and TRBJ1-2, with D maybe TRBD1 (6 bases). Here the CDR3 DNA reads TGTGCCAGCAGCGTAGCCGGACAGCCTTTTCATGGCTACACCTTC. Amino acids: CASSVAGQPFHGYTF.